The 27 T cell receptor beta chains in this list originate from one sample, sequenced in a study of early T cells in non-severe SARS-CoV-2 infection. TCRdb fed the 5' RACE reads into MiXCR, producing one record per CDR3 protein. This sample carries fewer than 40,000 distinct CDR3 sequences, roughly 4.5% of them seen once, and the ten largest clones take about 6.3%. The sequenced material came from whole blood. The receptor source for this set is an adult who was a healthcare worker with PCR-confirmed SARS-CoV-2 infection or an uninfected control (not recorded which).

The chain couples TRBV5-5 to TRBJ1-5, with D possibly TRBD1 on 5 matching bases. The germline V and J ends were trimmed by 4 bases and 5 bases, with 16 bases remaining between them. The CDR3 is 15 residues long. The germline V gene has CDR1 SGHKS and CDR2 YYEKEE (reference sequence). The CDR3 here is CASSGGMNDDQPQHF. As DNA, the CDR3 is TGTGCCAGCAGCGGGGGAATGAATGATGATCAGCCCCAGCATTTT.

This clonotype was seen at least ten times. The chain has TRBV5-6 and TRBJ1-5; no definite D call. The CDR3 is made up of 15 amino acids. V was shortened by 4 bases and J by 7 bases, with 18 bases between the two germline ends. Per germline, CDR1 SGHDT and CDR2 YYEEEE. CDR3 sequence reads: CASSAGVGFSQPQHF. In DNA form, the CDR3 reads TGTGCCAGCAGCGCCGGGGTAGGGTTTAGCCAGCCCCAGCATTTT.

For this clonotype: At one of its ends the junction is not consistent with the germline gene, which may arise from a read error. The chain has TRBV15 and TRBJ1-6; D is ambiguous. The CDR3 totals 16 residues. Germline assignment: CDR1 LNHNV and CDR2 YYDKDF (reference sequence). The CDR3 loop is CATSRDLGGKSSPPHF. Written as DNA, the CDR3 is TGTGCCACCAGCAGAGATCTTGGAGGGAAAAGCTCACCCCCCCACTTT.

This clonotype was counted ten times or more. The CDR3 here is CASKMGGLNTEAFF. The CDR3 DNA sequence: TGTGCCAGCAAAATGGGGGGTCTTAACACTGAAGCTTTCTTT. V usage is TRBV12-3 or TRBV12-4 and J usage is TRBJ1-1; possible D gene TRBD1, 5 bases. There are 14 residues in the CDR3. The V gene lost 7 bases and the J gene lost 2 bases, with 14 bases spanning the gap.

This clonotype was observed at least ten times. The chain's CDR3 is CASSPRGDRDHEQYF. CDR3 coding DNA: TGTGCCAGCTCACCAAGGGGGGACAGGGACCACGAGCAGTACTTC. The chain is built from TRBV18 and TRBJ2-7, with 9 positions matching TRBD1. Germline V lookup: CDR1 KGHSH, CDR2 LQKENI. V lost 2 bases and J lost 5; bases outside the gene matches: 7. This CDR3 is built from 15 residues.

This clonotype was recorded many times. The gene calls are TRBV7-2 and TRBJ1-2; D gene uncertain. This CDR3 comprises 11 residues. The germline V gene encodes CDR1 SGHTA and CDR2 FQGNSA. The germline V and J ends were trimmed by 6 bases and 5 bases, with 7 bases remaining between them. CDR3 nucleotides: TGTGCCAGCAGTCGAGCGTATGGCTACACCTTC. Its translation: CASSRAYGYTF.

The table lists this clonotype with many counts. The rearrangement joins TRBV10-3 to TRBJ2-6; a possible D gene is TRBD1 (5 bases). The V end lost 7 bases, the J end lost 2 bases, and 6 bases lay between the germline ends. Looked up from germline, CDR1 is ENHRY and CDR2 is SYGVKD. The CDR3 runs to 13 residues. CDR3 DNA: TGTGCCATCAAGGGGACTGGGGCCAACGTCCTGACTTTC. Translated: CAIKGTGANVLTF.

This clonotype was observed many times. The V gene is TRBV20-1, the J gene TRBJ2-7; perhaps TRBD2 as D (6 bases). Per germline, CDR1 DFQATT and CDR2 SNEGSKA (reference sequence). This CDR3 comprises 14 residues. V lost 1 base to trimming and J lost 0 bases, with 10 bases between them. The CDR3 DNA reads as TGCAGTGCTAGAGTTGGAGGGCTCTCCTACGAGCAGTACTTC. Translating gives CSARVGGLSYEQYF.

This clonotype was counted many times. The chain links TRBV20-1 to TRBJ1-1; D uncertain. This CDR3 region has 14 residues. CDR1 is DFQATT, CDR2 SNEGSKA, per germline (reference sequence). V gave up 5 bases and J gave up 0 bases, with 13 bases separating them. CDR3 residues: CSAPTAGVNTEAFF. As DNA, the CDR3 is TGCAGTGCTCCCACGGCAGGCGTGAACACTGAAGCTTTCTTT.

This clonotype was detected ten times or more. This chain links TRBV6-1 with TRBJ2-5, with 9 bases that match TRBD2. The CDR3 length is 15 residues. Germline CDR1 reads MNHNS; CDR2 reads SASEGT. The junction had 6 bases not matched to a gene; V was cut back by 5 bases and J by 2 bases. The CDR3 here is CASSSLAGGQETQYF. The CDR3, as DNA: TGTGCCAGCAGTTCACTAGCGGGTGGACAAGAGACCCAGTACTTC.

There are many counts of this clonotype. The chain carries TRBV29-1 and TRBJ2-7; 9 bases line up with TRBD1. V was clipped by 7 bases and J by 6 bases; unmatched bases: 7. The CDR3 totals 12 residues. Per the germline V gene, CDR1 is SQVTM and CDR2 is ANQGSEA. CDR3 protein: CSGGQGDREQYF. The CDR3 DNA follows: TGCAGCGGGGGACAGGGCGATCGCGAGCAGTACTTC.

This clonotype was counted many times. This chain links TRBV9 with TRBJ2-5, with unresolved D. CDR3 size: 14 residues. The V end lost 1 base, the J end lost 1 base, and 8 bases lay between the germline ends. Germline V gene lookup returns CDR1 SGDLS and CDR2 YYNGEE. The CDR3 DNA reads TGTGCCAGCAGCGTAACGTCAGCCCAAGAGACCCAGTACTTC. Its protein is CASSVTSAQETQYF. Combining the CDR3 with reference TRBV9 and TRBJ2-5 gives the whole variable domain DSGVTQTPKHLITATGQRVTLRCSPRSGDLSVYWYQQSLDQGLQFLIQYYNGEERAKGNILERFSAQQFPDLHSELNLSSLELGDSALYFCASSVTSAQETQYFGPGTRLLVL.

In this sample, this clonotype turned up many times. The chain uses TRBV6-2 or TRBV6-3 and TRBJ2-7, with unresolved D. The ends were cut back, 5 bases at V and 3 bases at J, with 5 bases in the middle. Germline CDR1 reads MNHEY; CDR2 reads SVGEGT. This CDR3 comprises 11 residues. This chain's CDR3 is CASSRIYEQYF. In DNA form, the CDR3 reads TGTGCCAGCAGTAGGATCTACGAGCAGTACTTC.

This clonotype was seen many times. The chain joins TRBV6-2 or TRBV6-3 to TRBJ2-6; TRBD1 matches at 10 bases. The ends lost 2 bases at V and 0 bases at J; junction bases unmatched: 4. Germline values: CDR1 MNHEY, CDR2 SVGEGT. The CDR3 is made up of 18 amino acids. In DNA form, the CDR3 reads TGTGCCAGCAGTTACCCGGGACAGGGGAACTCTGGGGCCAACGTCCTGACTTTC. Protein: CASSYPGQGNSGANVLTF.

The rearrangement uses TRBV7-8 and TRBJ1-6; D possibly corresponds to TRBD1 (6 bases). Germline CDR1 is SGHVS and CDR2 is FQNEAQ. CDR3 length equals 16 residues. V was clipped by 5 bases and J by 3 bases, with 14 bases between them. The CDR3 protein is CASSKTGSGYNSPLHF. For the CDR3, the DNA is TGTGCCAGCAGCAAAACAGGGAGCGGCTATAATTCACCCCTCCACTTT. The full variable domain, completed using reference TRBV7-8 and TRBJ1-6, is GAGVSQSPRYKVAKRGQDVALRCDPISGHVSLFWYQQALGQGPEFLTYFQNEAQLDKSGLPSDRFFAERPEGSVSTLKIQRTQQEDSAVYLCASSKTGSGYNSPLHFGNGTRLTVT.

This clonotype came up many times. The chain joins TRBV7-2 to TRBJ2-1; D might be TRBD2 (5 bases). The CDR3 consists of 15 residues. The germline CDR1 and CDR2 sequences are SGHTA and FQGNSA. V was trimmed by 1 base and J by 4 bases, leaving 11 bases between them. The CDR3 is CASSLGTGPYNEQFF. In DNA form, the CDR3 reads TGTGCCAGCAGCTTAGGGACTGGGCCATACAATGAGCAGTTCTTC.

This clonotype was seen ten or more times. The chain uses TRBV5-1 and TRBJ2-1, with 7 bases aligning to TRBD1. Germline CDR1 reads SGHRS; CDR2 reads YFSETQ. V shed 0 bases and J 7 bases; nucleotides not matched to a gene: 7. This CDR3 region has 15 residues. This CDR3 reads CASSLVEDRANEQFF. The CDR3 region has the DNA TGCGCCAGCAGCTTGGTGGAAGACAGGGCAAATGAGCAGTTCTTC.

This clonotype was seen at least ten times. The J gene is TRBJ2-6, the V gene TRBV12-3 or TRBV12-4, with 11 bases identical to TRBD1. This CDR3 contains 17 residues. The V segment lost 6 bases and the J segment 2 bases; nucleotides outside the gene matches: 6. In DNA, the CDR3 is TGTGCCAGCAGCTCCGGACAGGGGGCCCCTGGGGCCAACGTCCTGACTTTC. Amino acids: CASSSGQGAPGANVLTF.

This clonotype has a count of ten or more. The rearrangement joins TRBV7-9 to TRBJ1-2; 8 bases line up with TRBD1. The V gene end was trimmed by 4 bases and the J gene end by 4 bases; junction bases not matched to a gene: 5. The CDR3 runs 14 residues. Germline lookup yields CDR1 SEHNR and CDR2 FQNEAQ (reference sequence). CDR3 nucleotide sequence: TGTGCCAGCAGCTCTTCAGGGGGCCTCTATGGCTACACCTTC. This encodes CASSSSGGLYGYTF.

This clonotype was recorded at least ten times. The V gene is TRBV3-1, the J gene TRBJ2-1, with 10 bases fitting TRBD2. Germline CDR1 and CDR2: LGHDT and YNNKEL (reference sequence). After removal of 0 bases from V and 8 bases from J, the junction contained 4 bases not matched to a gene. The CDR3 has 15 residues. The chain's CDR3 is CASSQDLAGEHEQFF. The CDR3 region has the DNA TGTGCCAGCAGCCAAGATCTAGCGGGAGAGCATGAGCAGTTCTTC.

This clonotype was seen at least ten times. The chain has TRBV5-1 and TRBJ2-5; no definite D call. CDR1 is SGHRS and CDR2 is YFSETQ in the germline V gene. Trimming pared 0 bases from V and 0 bases from J, leaving 0 bases between. The CDR3 spans 12 residues. CDR3 DNA sequence: TGCGCCAGCAGCTTGGACCAAGAGACCCAGTACTTC. Its translation is CASSLDQETQYF.

This clonotype was picked up many times. V usage is TRBV11-3 and J usage is TRBJ1-1, with D hard to call. This CDR3 spans 13 amino acids. V lost 5 bases and J 2 bases, leaving 9 bases between the germline ends. Germline-derived CDR1 and CDR2 are SGHNT and YENEEA. CDR3 nucleotide sequence: TGTGCCAGCAGCCCTCGGGCTAACACTGAAGCTTTCTTT. Protein: CASSPRANTEAFF.

This clonotype was observed many times. The genes are TRBV6-6 and TRBJ1-1; maybe TRBD1 (6 bases). The V and J ends lost 11 bases and 4 bases respectively, with 23 bases between them. Germline CDR1 reads MNHNY; CDR2 reads SVGAGI (reference sequence). This CDR3 spans 15 amino acids. CDR3 in DNA: TGTGCCTCTCATCACCGGGGGCAGGTCCTCACTGAAGCTTTCTTT. This encodes CASHHRGQVLTEAFF.

This clonotype was seen many times. The rearrangement uses TRBV12-3 or TRBV12-4 and TRBJ1-1; D is unresolved. The V and J ends lost 6 bases and 1 base respectively, with 12 bases between them. The CDR3 spans 14 residues. Written as DNA, the CDR3 is TGTGCCAGCAGCCCTCTCCTGGGGAACACTGAAGCTTTCTTT. It specifies CASSPLLGNTEAFF.

Ten or more counts support this clonotype. The V and J genes are TRBV7-9 and TRBJ2-1, with 7 bases matching TRBD1. The CDR3 extends over 15 amino acids. Looked up from germline, CDR1 is SEHNR and CDR2 is FQNEAQ (reference sequence). The junction had 9 bases not matched to a gene; V was cut back by 5 bases and J by 5 bases. DNA of the CDR3: TGTGCCAGCAGCGCCACAGGGGCGCCTGACAATGAGCAGTTCTTC. Amino acids: CASSATGAPDNEQFF. The full variable domain, its missing parts supplied by reference TRBV7-9 and TRBJ2-1, is DTGVSQNPRHKITKRGQNVTFRCDPISEHNRLYWYRQTLGQGPEFLTYFQNEAQLEKSRLLSDRFSAERPKGSFSTLEIQRTEQGDSAMYLCASSATGAPDNEQFFGPGTRLTVL.

The chain joins TRBV19 to TRBJ2-7, with D maybe TRBD2 (6 bases). CDR1 and CDR2 from the germline V gene are LNHDA and SQIVND (reference sequence). V was cut by 10 bases and J by 2 bases, with 9 bases left in between. The CDR3 is 11 amino acids. The CDR3, as DNA: TGTGCCACTAGACTAGCCTACGAGCAGTACTTC. Translation gives CATRLAYEQYF.

The sample holds many counts of this clonotype. This chain joins TRBV18 and TRBJ2-7, with unresolved D. The length of the CDR3 is 14 residues. The V gene lost 1 base and the J gene lost 5 bases, with 12 bases spanning the gap. Germline values: CDR1 KGHSH, CDR2 LQKENI. CDR3 nucleotide sequence: TGTGCCAGCTCACCACGCCCCAGGCCCAACGAGCAGTACTTC. It encodes CASSPRPRPNEQYF.